The clone carrying this TCR beta chain was observed a few times. The germline gives CDR1 MNHEY, CDR2 SVGAGI. V was shortened by 5 bases and J by 5 bases, with 15 bases between the two germline ends. The CDR3 runs 14 residues. The sample comes from a study of cytomegalovirus exposure and HLA in healthy donors. This PCR relied on a set of 60 Vbeta primers and 13 Jbeta primers. Measured with immunoSEQ multiplex PCR; TCRdb has only the in-frame clones, and not every one. The table includes 55,000 or so clones, around 70% detected once. The specimen sequenced was PBMCs. The clonotype originates from a man aged 18 to 30 in good health and CMV-seronegative. The V gene is TRBV6-5, the J gene TRBJ1-1; D ambiguous. Here the CDR3 reads CASSPRGARTEAFF. The CDR3 nucleotides read TGTGCCAGCAGTCCCCGTGGAGCTCGGACTGAAGCTTTCTTT.